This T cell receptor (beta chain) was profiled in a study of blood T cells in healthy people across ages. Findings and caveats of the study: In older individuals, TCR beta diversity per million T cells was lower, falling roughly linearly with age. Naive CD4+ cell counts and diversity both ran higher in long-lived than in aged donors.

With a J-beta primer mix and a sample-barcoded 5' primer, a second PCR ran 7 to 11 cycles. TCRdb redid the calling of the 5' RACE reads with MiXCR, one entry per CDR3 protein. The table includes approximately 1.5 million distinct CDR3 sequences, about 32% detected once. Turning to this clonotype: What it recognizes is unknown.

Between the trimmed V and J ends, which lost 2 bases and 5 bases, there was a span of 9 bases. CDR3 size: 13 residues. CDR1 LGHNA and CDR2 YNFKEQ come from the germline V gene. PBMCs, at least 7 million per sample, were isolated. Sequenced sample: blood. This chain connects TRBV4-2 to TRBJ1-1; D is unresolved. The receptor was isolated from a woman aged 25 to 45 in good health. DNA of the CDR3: TGTGCCAGCAGCCAACCCGATAGGACTGAAGCTTTCTTT. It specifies CASSQPDRTEAFF.